The clone carrying this T cell receptor beta chain was observed a few times. This specimen comes from a study of identical twins. Germline CDR1 and CDR2: MNHEY and SMNVEV (reference sequence). The length of the CDR3 is 14 residues. Trimming removed 5 bases at V and 4 bases at J, with 12 bases between. MiXCR, applied by TCRdb to the 5' RACE reads, yields one record per CDR3 protein. The data contain about 340,000 distinct CDR3 sequences, 9% to 15% of them singletons. The data were also submitted as part of a second study, on yellow fever vaccine responses in identical twins.

The rearrangement joins TRBV27 to TRBJ2-1; D is undetermined. The TCR originated in a woman under 30 in good health. The sequencing input was CD8+ T cells sorted from blood. CDR3 region: CASSMIIAYNEQFF. CDR3 bases: TGTGCCAGCAGTATGATAATAGCTTACAATGAGCAGTTCTTC.